A single sample is the source of the 16 T cell receptor beta chains below, sequenced in a study of CD8 T cells in Susac syndrome. Reverse transcription of about 0.45 to 1 ug RNA was carried out with random hexamers. Each CDR3 protein gets one entry after TCRdb re-called the immunoSEQ multiplex PCR reads with MiXCR. There are around 71,000 distinct CDR3 sequences in the sample; 93% occur only once, and roughly 0.16% lies in the top ten. What was sequenced was CD4+ T cells from PBMCs. Receptors were obtained from a human donor with Susac syndrome.

The gene calls are TRBV18 and TRBJ2-3; 8 bases line up with TRBD2. The germline V gene has CDR1 KGHSH and CDR2 LQKENI. The CDR3 spans 15 residues. The V segment lost 1 base and the J segment 5 bases; nucleotides outside the gene matches: 5. The CDR3 sequence: CASSPRRGAEDTQYF. The CDR3, as DNA: TGTGCCAGCTCACCACGGCGGGGGGCTGAAGATACGCAGTATTTT. The complete variable domain, with remaining parts taken from reference TRBV18 and TRBJ2-3, reads NAGVMQNPRHLVRRRGQEARLRCSPMKGHSHVYWYRQLPEEGLKFMVYLQKENIIDESGMPKERFSAEFPKEGPSILRIQQVVRGDSAAYFCASSPRRGAEDTQYFGPGTRLTVL.

The rearrangement links TRBV24-1 to TRBJ2-1, with 9 bases matching TRBD1. The CDR3 length is 17 residues. The germline CDR1 and CDR2 sequences are KGHDR and SFDVKD. Germline trimming cut 3 bases from V and 5 bases from J; bases unmatched to any gene: 10. DNA for the CDR3: TGTGCCACCAGTGATAGAATCCCGGGACAGGGTCACAATGAGCAGTTCTTC. It yields the protein CATSDRIPGQGHNEQFF.

The V and J genes are TRBV9 and TRBJ2-6, with D possibly TRBD2 on 5 matching bases. CDR3 size: 16 residues. Germline CDR1 and CDR2: SGDLS and YYNGEE. Trimming took 3 bases from V and 0 from J, leaving 10 bases between them. CDR3 sequence: CASSARLSSGANVLTF. Here the CDR3 DNA reads TGTGCCAGCAGCGCGAGACTAAGCTCTGGGGCCAACGTCCTGACTTTC.

The rearrangement joins TRBV3-1 to TRBJ1-2; no reliable D call. The length of the CDR3 is 13 residues. The germline V and J ends were trimmed by 0 bases and 11 bases, with 13 bases remaining between them. The V gene's germline CDR1 is LGHDT and CDR2 YNNKEL (reference sequence). CDR3 DNA sequence: TGTGCCAGCAGCCAAGAGGGTCTCCGGGGTTACACCTTC. Translation: CASSQEGLRGYTF.

This chain links TRBV5-1 with TRBJ2-1; possibly TRBD2 for D (5 bases). The CDR3 has 13 residues. Germline CDR1 SGHRS, CDR2 YFSETQ. V was clipped by 5 bases and J by 4 bases, with 10 bases between them. CDR3 in DNA: TGCGCCAGCAGTTCGAGAGGGTACAATGAGCAGTTCTTC. It specifies CASSSRGYNEQFF.

The chain recombines TRBV5-1 with TRBJ1-1; a weak D match, TRBD1 (6 bases). The CDR3 spans 13 residues. The V end lost 3 bases, the J end lost 3 bases, and 9 bases lay between the germline ends. Germline-derived CDR1 and CDR2 are SGHRS and YFSETQ. For the CDR3, the DNA is TGCGCCAGCAGCTGGCAGGGGCACACTGAAGCTTTCTTT. It codes for CASSWQGHTEAFF.

The rearrangement joins TRBV7-2 to TRBJ2-5; 10 positions match TRBD1. Germline CDR1 reads SGHTA; CDR2 reads FQGNSA. Trimming took 4 bases from V and 9 from J; bases not matched to a gene: 14. This CDR3 region has 16 residues. Here the CDR3 DNA reads TGTGCCAGCAGCTCGGAAGAGGGACAGGGGCTTGGGGCCCAGTACTTC. Amino acid sequence: CASSSEEGQGLGAQYF. The variable domain in full, with the rest retrieved from reference TRBV7-2 and TRBJ2-5, is GAGVSQSPSNKVTEKGKDVELRCDPISGHTALYWYRQSLGQGLEFLIYFQGNSAPDKSGLPSDRFSAERTGGSVSTLTIQRTQQEDSAVYLCASSSEEGQGLGAQYFGPGTRLLVL.

The rearrangement uses TRBV19 and TRBJ1-1; a weak D match, TRBD1 (6 bases). The germline V and J ends were trimmed by 5 bases and 2 bases, with 9 bases remaining between them. The CDR3 is 13 residues long. Germline V gene sequence: CDR1 LNHDA, CDR2 SQIVND (reference sequence). Here the CDR3 reads CASSGQPNTEAFF. For the CDR3, the DNA is TGTGCCAGTAGTGGACAGCCCAACACTGAAGCTTTCTTT.

The J gene is TRBJ1-5, the V gene TRBV18; D is unresolved. Germline assignment: CDR1 KGHSH and CDR2 LQKENI. CDR3 length: 13 amino acids. Trimming took 2 bases from V and 5 from J, leaving 7 bases between them. Written as DNA, the CDR3 is TGTGCCAGCTCACCAGCCTTGGATCAGCCCCAGCATTTT. It specifies CASSPALDQPQHF.

CDR3 sequence reads: CASSLARWKAQETQYF. CDR3 DNA sequence: TGTGCCAGCAGCTTAGCGAGGTGGAAGGCCCAAGAGACCCAGTACTTC. The rearrangement joins TRBV7-2 to TRBJ2-5; D not certain. V gave up 0 bases and J gave up 1 base, with 12 bases separating them. Germline CDR1 SGHTA, CDR2 FQGNSA. The CDR3 totals 16 residues.

The V call is TRBV6-2 or TRBV6-3, the J call TRBJ1-5; D gene ambiguous. This CDR3 region has 13 residues. Between the trimmed V and J ends, which lost 6 bases and 4 bases, there was a span of 10 bases. Germline CDR1 is MNHEY and CDR2 is SVGEGT. CDR3 DNA sequence: TGTGCCAGCAGGCCCCTCCAAAATCAGCCCCAGCATTTT. Its protein is CASRPLQNQPQHF.

V and J are TRBV7-9 and TRBJ2-5; D unresolved. Trimming took off 6 bases at V and 4 bases at J, with 18 bases between the two ends. The CDR3 runs to 15 residues. In germline, CDR1 is SEHNR, CDR2 FQNEAQ (reference sequence). The CDR3 is CASSPSRFFPETQYF. CDR3 nucleotide sequence: TGTGCCAGCAGTCCCTCTAGGTTTTTTCCAGAGACCCAGTACTTC.

This chain uses TRBV7-2 with TRBJ1-1; D is perhaps TRBD1 (5 bases). The CDR3 is 14 amino acids. CDR1 is SGHTA, CDR2 FQGNSA, per germline. V lost 0 bases and J 2 bases, leaving 7 bases between the germline ends. The CDR3 sequence is CASSLAGRNTEAFF. CDR3 nucleotides: TGTGCCAGCAGCTTAGCGGGACGTAACACTGAAGCTTTCTTT.

This clonotype appeared a single time. The chain has TRBV6-4 and TRBJ1-2; TRBD1 might be the D (5 bases). Germline V gives CDR1 MRHNA, CDR2 SNTAGT. The V and J ends lost 3 bases and 8 bases respectively, with 22 bases between them. The CDR3 spans 16 residues. The CDR3 reads CASSDSVRALFGGYTF. The CDR3 DNA reads as TGTGCCAGCAGTGATAGTGTCAGGGCCCTATTCGGGGGCTACACCTTC.

This clonotype has only a few counts. This chain links TRBV6-2 or TRBV6-3 with TRBJ1-1; D uncertain. Trimming took 0 bases from V and 0 from J, leaving 5 bases between them. The CDR3 totals 14 residues. CDR1 MNHEY and CDR2 SVGEGT come from the germline V gene. CDR3 sequence reads: CASSYSTVNTEAFF. DNA of the CDR3: TGTGCCAGCAGTTACTCGACGGTGAACACTGAAGCTTTCTTT.

V is TRBV6-9 and J is TRBJ1-2; D possibly corresponds to TRBD1 (5 bases). The CDR3 has 13 residues. The germline V and J ends were trimmed by 9 bases and 7 bases, with 18 bases remaining between them. Germline loops: CDR1 MNHGY, CDR2 SVAAGI. CDR3 protein: CASRQPPGSGYTF. DNA of the CDR3: TGTGCCAGTCGACAGCCCCCAGGGTCTGGCTACACCTTC.